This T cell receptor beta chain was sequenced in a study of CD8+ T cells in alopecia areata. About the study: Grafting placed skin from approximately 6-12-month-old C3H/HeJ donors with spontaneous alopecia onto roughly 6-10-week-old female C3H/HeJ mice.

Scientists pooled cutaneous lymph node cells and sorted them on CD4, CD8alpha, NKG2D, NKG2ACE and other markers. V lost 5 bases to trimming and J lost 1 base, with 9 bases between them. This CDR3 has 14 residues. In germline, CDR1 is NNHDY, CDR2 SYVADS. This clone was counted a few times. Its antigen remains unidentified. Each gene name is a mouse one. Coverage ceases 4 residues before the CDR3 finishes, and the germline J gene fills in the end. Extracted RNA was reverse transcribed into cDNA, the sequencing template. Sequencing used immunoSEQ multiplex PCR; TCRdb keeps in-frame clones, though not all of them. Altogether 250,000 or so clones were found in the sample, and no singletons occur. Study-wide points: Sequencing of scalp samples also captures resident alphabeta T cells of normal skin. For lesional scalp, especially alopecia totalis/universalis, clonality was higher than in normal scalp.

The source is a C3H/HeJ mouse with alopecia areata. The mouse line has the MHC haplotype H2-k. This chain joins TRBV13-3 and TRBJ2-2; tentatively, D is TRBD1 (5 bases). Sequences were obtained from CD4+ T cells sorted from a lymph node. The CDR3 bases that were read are TGTGCCAGCAGCGGACAAAAAAACACCGGG. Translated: CASSGQKNTG. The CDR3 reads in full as CASSGQKNTGQLYF.